This TCR beta chain was documented in a study of shared clonotypes between healthy human individuals (TCRdb year 2020). Background for the entire study: The cohort included three men and a couple of women between 18 and 49 years of age. The study deeply sequenced blood TCR repertoires of about five healthy adults to estimate repertoire size and the extent of clonotype sharing between individuals. Between about 0.8 and 9 billion PBMCs per donor were obtained by leukapheresis. To increase sequencing depth and limit assay-specific biases, TCR repertoire library preparation and sequencing were carried out by different laboratories using diverse techniques.

The donors were healthy, HIV-negative adults who had no recently reported acute infections or vaccinations. Every donor was a Caucasian adult residing in Nashville, Tennessee, USA. For unsorted samples, around 90 million PBMCs were counted, and genomic DNA was extracted using the QIAamp DNA Blood Mini kit. After blood collection by leukapheresis, PBMCs were isolated using Ficoll-Histopaque density gradient centrifugation and then cryopreserved in the vapor phase of liquid nitrogen. Using the deep immunoSEQ assay, multiplex PCR amplified TCR CDR3 regions from genomic DNA. Extracted genomic DNA from each cell subset was spread evenly across all wells of several immunoSEQ 96-well plates, with each plate serving as a replicate. For unsorted PBMC, each replicate PCR was loaded with roughly 330 ng genomic DNA, equivalent to 25,000 to 35,000 T cell genomes. Ten immunoSEQ deep assay plates were used to sequence the unsorted PBMC genomic DNA. Purified libraries were measured with a Qubit 3.0 fluorometer, size-checked on a Bioanalyzer 2100, and measured again with the KAPA Library Quantification kit. Each immunoSEQ 96-well plate was sequenced on its own single-read 150-cycle Illumina NextSeq 550 flow cell. The study's own analysis went as follows. Because only junctional sequences without quality scores were contained in the immunoSEQ output, filtering matching that applied to full-length reads could not be performed. Sequences were annotated with PyIR, a Python wrapper for IgBLAST v1.9, and V/J genes and CDR3 were assigned using IMGT germline references. Reads with weak V/J assignments (E-value above 1e-6), missing CDR3, stop codons, out-of-frame junctions, or ambiguous translated residues were removed. A V3J clonotype was defined by an identical inferred V gene, J gene, and CDR3 amino acid sequence. The percentage overlap between two repertoires was calculated by dividing the number of shared unique clonotypes by the size of the smaller repertoire. Repertoire richness was assessed with RTK rarefaction, the Chao1 estimator, and Recon v2.1 estimates of unobserved clonotypes. TCRdb mirrors the immuneACCESS table, restricted to in-frame sequences. Some clones are absent from its copies; in checked studies, under half trace to an unresolved V gene, and the reason for the others is unknown. The DNA gave D and trimming, while V, J and clone size come from that table. The sample profile shows about 490,000 clones; around 80% of them were found once. The ten top clones hold over 10% of the sample.

Note on this clone: The antigen it binds to is not known. No base-level quality is on record; no much larger clone is a single base apart.

Study-wide conclusions, independent of this receptor: Pairwise subsampling indicated that sequencing depth was expected to affect the degree of clonotype sharing among donors. Because the study included only a small number of donors, the genetic and exposure-history diversity represented was limited. Sampling was restricted to blood, and TCR repertoires in tissues likely differ from the TCR repertoires found in blood.

The CDR3 has 15 amino acids, counting the end cysteine and phenylalanine. The only DNA kept is the CDR3, 45 bases in frame from the first base. In the germline V gene, CDR1 corresponds to SGDLS and CDR2 to YYNGEE. Ends trimmed: V by 3 bases, J by 4 bases; bases unmatched to a gene: 9. The V and J segments used are TRBV9 and TRBJ1-1; 7 bases in the junction line up with TRBD1. Sequencing was performed on PBMCs. The TCR was taken from a woman aged 40 to 49 in good health. Some clones in this sample may be carry-over from other donors' samples. The CDR3 region: CASSAGGGLATEAFF. The base sequence is TGTGCCAGCAGCGCAGGGGGTGGGCTCGCCACTGAAGCTTTCTTT.